Following are 25 T cell receptor beta chains from one sample sequenced in a study of monozygotic twins with inflammatory bowel disease. TCRdb reworked the 5' RACE reads into one entry per CDR3 protein, no DNA. In total, the table holds 400,000 to 500,000 distinct CDR3 sequences. Sequencing input: blood. The receptors shown here come from a human donor with ulcerative colitis or Crohn's disease, or a healthy co-twin of an affected twin (not recorded which).

The V gene is TRBV20-1, the J gene TRBJ2-2. In germline, CDR1 is DFQATT, CDR2 SNEGSKA (reference sequence). The CDR3 runs to 14 residues. The CDR3 spells CSARDPLGTGELFF.

The chain combines TRBV7-2 with TRBJ2-1; TCRdb returns TRBD2, unconfirmable since there is no DNA. The CDR3 totals 13 residues. Looked up from germline, CDR1 is SGHTA and CDR2 is FQGNSA. The CDR3: CASSSVSTARAFF.

V usage is TRBV19 and J usage is TRBJ2-2; the D call of TRBD1 rests on TCRdb alone, since no DNA is present to check it. Germline CDR1 LNHDA, CDR2 SQIVND (reference sequence). CDR3 length: 14 residues. The CDR3 is CASSIQGNTGELFF.

The genes are TRBV9 and TRBJ1-2; the TRBD1 assignment by TCRdb is unverifiable without DNA. The CDR3 extends over 15 amino acids. CDR1 is SGDLS, CDR2 YYNGEE, per germline. CDR3 region: CASSDNRVRGGGYTF.

This chain uses TRBV5-1 with TRBJ2-1. In germline, CDR1 is SGHRS, CDR2 YFSETQ. CDR3 length equals 13 residues. CDR3 in amino acids: CASSLGGLNEQFF. The complete variable domain, with remaining parts taken from reference TRBV5-1 and TRBJ2-1, reads KAGVTQTPRYLIKTRGQQVTLSCSPISGHRSVSWYQQTPGQGLQFLFEYFSETQRNKGNFPGRFSGRQFSNSRSEMNVSTLELGDSALYLCASSLGGLNEQFFGPGTRLTVL.

The chain recombines TRBV10-2 with TRBJ2-3. The V gene's germline CDR1 is WSHSY and CDR2 SAAADI. This CDR3 contains 14 residues. The CDR3 spells CASSVRQSTDTQYF.

The rearrangement links TRBV6-1 to TRBJ2-3; TCRdb picks TRBD2, but there is no DNA to check that call. The CDR3 sequence is 17 residues long. The germline V gene has CDR1 MNHNS and CDR2 SASEGT. The CDR3 protein is CASSHALAGRSTDTQYF.

The chain is built from TRBV9 and TRBJ2-3; as DNA is missing, the TRBD2 call by TCRdb cannot be tested. Germline V lookup: CDR1 SGDLS, CDR2 YYNGEE. This CDR3 comprises 22 residues. CDR3 sequence: CASSAAPGLAGGPRDWTDTQYF. Full variable domain (rest looked up from reference TRBV9 and TRBJ2-3): DSGVTQTPKHLITATGQRVTLRCSPRSGDLSVYWYQQSLDQGLQFLIQYYNGEERAKGNILERFSAQQFPDLHSELNLSSLELGDSALYFCASSAAPGLAGGPRDWTDTQYFGPGTRLTVL.

CDR3 in amino acids: CAIRPGQGVLNGTDTQYF. The chain employs TRBV10-3 and TRBJ2-3; lacking DNA, the TRBD1 call made by TCRdb goes unchecked. The CDR3 length is 18 residues. CDR1 is ENHRY and CDR2 is SYGVKD in the germline V gene.

V gene TRBV24-1 combines with J gene TRBJ1-2; TCRdb designates TRBD1, a call that cannot be tested without DNA. This CDR3 has 14 amino acids. Germline V gene data show CDR1 as KGHDR and CDR2 as SFDVKD. The CDR3 protein is CATSDPGYAYGYTF.

The chain is built from TRBV7-2 and TRBJ2-7; TCRdb proposes TRBD1, but this gene call is untestable without DNA. This CDR3 is 16 amino acids long. CDR1 is SGHTA, CDR2 FQGNSA, per germline. The chain's CDR3 is CASSPPGTGGVREQYF.

This chain joins TRBV18 and TRBJ2-7; TCRdb's D call of TRBD1 is untestable without DNA. The CDR3 is 15 residues long. The V gene's germline CDR1 is KGHSH and CDR2 LQKENI. The CDR3 loop is CASSLGMGEFDEQYF.

The V gene is TRBV6-5, the J gene TRBJ1-1; TCRdb's D call of TRBD1 is untestable without DNA. CDR3 length: 15 amino acids. Germline V lookup: CDR1 MNHEY, CDR2 SVGAGI. CDR3: CASSYNDRSNTEAFF.

The chain combines TRBV7-9 with TRBJ2-3; as DNA is missing, the TRBD2 call by TCRdb cannot be tested. This CDR3 contains 15 residues. CDR1 is SEHNR and CDR2 is FQNEAQ in the germline V gene (reference sequence). The chain's CDR3 is CASSLRDSSFYTQYF. The full variable domain, completed using reference TRBV7-9 and TRBJ2-3, is DTGVSQNPRHKITKRGQNVTFRCDPISEHNRLYWYRQTLGQGPEFLTYFQNEAQLEKSRLLSDRFSAERPKGSFSTLEIQRTEQGDSAMYLCASSLRDSSFYTQYFGPGTRLTVL.

The V and J genes are TRBV9 and TRBJ2-7; TCRdb returns TRBD1, unconfirmable since there is no DNA. Germline loops: CDR1 SGDLS, CDR2 YYNGEE. This CDR3 spans 13 amino acids. CDR3 amino acids: CASSGSGSYEQYF.

The chain links TRBV21-1 to TRBJ2-6; the TCRdb D gene call, TRBD2, has no DNA to confirm it. TRBV21-1 is classified as a pseudogene. The CDR3 is 14 amino acids. This CDR3 reads CATKGGDGANVLTF.

The chain is built from TRBV28 and TRBJ2-7. This CDR3 comprises 14 residues. The germline V gene encodes CDR1 MDHEN and CDR2 SYDVKM. The CDR3 reads CASRDGLGTYEQYF.

V gene TRBV13 combines with J gene TRBJ2-3. The CDR3 totals 16 residues. The germline V gene has CDR1 PRHDT and CDR2 FYEKMQ (reference sequence). CDR3 amino acids: CASSSTAEEITDTQYF.

The chain carries TRBV3-1 and TRBJ2-7. The CDR3 contains 14 residues. Germline values: CDR1 LGHDT, CDR2 YNNKEL (reference sequence). The CDR3 loop reads CASSPSGSPLEQYF.

This chain joins TRBV5-1 and TRBJ1-1; TCRdb selects TRBD1, and the lack of DNA leaves this call unchecked. This CDR3 is 14 amino acids long. Germline V gives CDR1 SGHRS, CDR2 YFSETQ. This CDR3 is CASSLGTGNIEAFF.

The chain combines TRBV5-8 with TRBJ2-5. Germline CDR1 SGHTS, CDR2 YDEGEE. CDR3 length equals 14 residues. The CDR3: CASSRWPVQETQYF.

The chain joins TRBV24-1 to TRBJ2-1; no DNA is available, so the TRBD2 call from TCRdb remains unchecked. Looked up from germline, CDR1 is KGHDR and CDR2 is SFDVKD. CDR3 size: 15 residues. The CDR3 protein is CATSEPSGSSYEQFF.

V gene TRBV29-1 combines with J gene TRBJ2-5; TCRdb outputs TRBD1, but without DNA this stays unchecked. Germline V gives CDR1 SQVTM, CDR2 ANQGSEA. The CDR3 has 12 residues. CDR3 amino acids: CSVGGEEGTQYF.

The rearrangement links TRBV3-1 to TRBJ2-4; TCRdb names TRBD2, which stays unverified in the absence of DNA. CDR1 and CDR2 from the germline V gene are LGHDT and YNNKEL (reference sequence). This CDR3 has 15 amino acids. The CDR3 here is CASSPGGSTKNIQYF.

The V gene is TRBV7-9, the J gene TRBJ2-1. CDR1 and CDR2 (germline): SEHNR, FQNEAQ (reference sequence). The CDR3 has 15 amino acids. The CDR3 spells CASSLVRSSYNEQFF.